These 25 T cell receptor beta chains came from one sample sequenced in a study of Graves' ophthalmopathy and Graves' hyperthyroidism. RNA transcripts were the template, and TCR beta CDR3 regions were amplified from them. An initial RT-PCR round employing HTBI primers preceded a second-round multiplex PCR. TCRdb analysed the multiplex PCR reads with MiXCR anew, one entry per CDR3 protein. The repertoire holds roughly 400,000 distinct CDR3 sequences, with 17% as singletons. Sequenced material: peripheral blood. The receptor source for this set is an adult woman with stable Graves' hyperthyroidism.

This clonotype was seen ten or more times. The chain combines TRBV12-3 or TRBV12-4 with TRBJ1-2; perhaps TRBD1 as D (6 bases). V lost 5 bases and J lost 0, with 19 bases in between. The CDR3 length is 17 residues. The CDR3 here is CASSDTPPDRTNYGYTF. The CDR3 region has the DNA TGTGCCAGCAGTGACACCCCCCCAGACAGGACTAACTATGGCTACACCTTC.

As for this clonotype: One junction end disagrees with the germline gene, perhaps due to a read error. The chain links TRBV4-1 to TRBJ2-7; D is uncertain. CDR1 is MGHRA, CDR2 YSYEKL, per germline. This CDR3 region has 13 residues. The CDR3 region is CASSEVSSYDQYF. The CDR3, as DNA: TGCGCCAGCTCCGAGGTCAGCTCCTACGATCAGTACTTC.

This clonotype was counted many times. This rearrangement joins TRBV20-1 to TRBJ2-7, with a weak D call TRBD1 (6 bases). The CDR3 is made up of 12 amino acids. Germline V gives CDR1 DFQATT, CDR2 SNEGSKA (reference sequence). V gave up 6 bases and J gave up 4 bases, with 13 bases separating them. The CDR3 bases are TGCAGTGCAAGAACAGGGATTTACGAGCAGTACTTC. Its protein is CSARTGIYEQYF.

This clonotype was found many times. The CDR3 here is CASSQAREGYGYTF. The CDR3 nucleotides are TGTGCCAGCAGCCAAGCGCGGGAGGGCTATGGCTACACCTTC. The J gene is TRBJ1-2, the V gene TRBV14; D is uncertain. Per the germline V gene, CDR1 is SGHDN and CDR2 is FVKESK. The V end was cut by 1 base, the J end by 4 bases, with 10 bases between. CDR3 length equals 14 residues.

This clonotype was counted ten times or more. The V and J genes are TRBV5-6 and TRBJ2-7; no clear D. The CDR3 has 14 amino acids. V was shortened by 0 bases and J by 0 bases, with 7 bases between the two germline ends. CDR1 is SGHDT, CDR2 YYEEEE, per germline. The CDR3 coding sequence is TGTGCCAGCAGCTTGGTAGCCAGCTCCTACGAGCAGTACTTC. Protein: CASSLVASSYEQYF.

The table lists this clonotype with many counts. The rearrangement uses TRBV11-1 and TRBJ2-7; 9 bases match TRBD1. From germline, CDR1 is SGHAT and CDR2 FQDESV (reference sequence). The CDR3 is 19 residues long. The trim removed 0 bases at V and 0 bases at J, leaving 12 bases unmatched. The CDR3 bases are TGTGCCAGCAGCTTAGCGCTAACGGGACAGGGATTTAGCTCCTACGAGCAGTACTTC. This gives the protein CASSLALTGQGFSSYEQYF.

This sequence joins TRBV2 and TRBJ2-7; D possibly corresponds to TRBD2 (6 bases). This CDR3 contains 19 residues. Trimming took 2 bases from V and 3 from J, leaving 26 bases between them. Germline V gene sequence: CDR1 SNHLY, CDR2 FYNNEI. CDR3 DNA sequence: TGTGCCAGCAGTGAATTCTTATCGGACAAAAGACTAGGATACTACGAGCAGTACTTC. Its translation: CASSEFLSDKRLGYYEQYF.

The chain employs TRBV20-1 and TRBJ1-2; 7 bases match TRBD1. J was trimmed by 6 bases and V by 0 bases; bases with no gene match: 7. CDR3 size: 14 residues. CDR1 DFQATT and CDR2 SNEGSKA come from the germline V gene (reference sequence). CDR3 bases: TGCAGTGCTAGAGATCGGGAGGGGGCGCATGGCTACACCTTC. It is translated as CSARDREGAHGYTF.

This clonotype was counted many times. As DNA, the CDR3 is TGTGCCAGCAGCTCCGGGGGACAAAAAAACACCGGGGAGCTGTTTTTT. It specifies CASSSGGQKNTGELFF. This chain joins TRBV6-1 and TRBJ2-2; D tentatively reads TRBD1 or TRBD2 (6 bases each). The CDR3 is made up of 16 amino acids. V was clipped by 6 bases and J by 2 bases, with 16 bases between them. Germline values: CDR1 MNHNS, CDR2 SASEGT.

This clonotype came up many times. The V call is TRBV28, the J call TRBJ2-7; no definite D call. With 3 bases removed from V and 0 bases from J, the gap between germline ends came to 12 bases. The CDR3 has 15 residues. Germline lookup yields CDR1 MDHEN and CDR2 SYDVKM. This CDR3 is CASSFGPDSSYEQYF. The CDR3, as DNA: TGTGCCAGCAGTTTTGGTCCAGATTCCTCCTACGAGCAGTACTTC.

The CDR3 region has the DNA TGTGCCAGCATTTCGTTCGGGGATTACTCTGGAAACACCATATATTTT. Translating gives CASISFGDYSGNTIYF. The chain uses TRBV6-2 or TRBV6-3 and TRBJ1-3; D is ambiguous. The CDR3 runs 16 residues. V lost 7 bases and J 0 bases, leaving 16 bases between the germline ends. From germline, CDR1 is MNHEY and CDR2 SVGEGT.

The chain links TRBV9 to TRBJ2-2; TRBD2 matches 12 bases. The CDR3 is 16 amino acids. Germline CDR1 SGDLS, CDR2 YYNGEE. V shed 3 bases and J 3 bases; nucleotides not matched to a gene: 3. The CDR3 coding sequence is TGTGCCAGCAGCGCAAGACTAGCGGGAGACACCGGGGAGCTGTTTTTT. As protein: CASSARLAGDTGELFF.

In its sample, this clonotype was seen many times. CDR3 in DNA: TGCGCCAGCAAAGTCCAGGGGGCTGACACCGGGGAGCTGTTTTTT. It yields the protein CASKVQGADTGELFF. This chain joins TRBV5-1 and TRBJ2-2; 8 bases match TRBD1. Germline values: CDR1 SGHRS, CDR2 YFSETQ. V shed 6 bases, J shed 3 bases, and the junction held 7 bases outside the gene matches. The CDR3 length is 15 residues.

Comment on this clonotype: This CDR3 fails to terminate in the conserved phenylalanine or tryptophan, so it likely reflects a read error. The V gene is TRBV3-1, the J gene TRBJ1-1, with a weak D call TRBD1 (5 bases). CDR3 size: 13 residues. Germline CDR1 is LGHDT and CDR2 is YNNKEL (reference sequence). Trimming pared 4 bases from V and 6 bases from J, leaving 12 bases between. CDR3 loop: CASSPLGEPEAFS. The CDR3, as DNA: TGTGCCAGCAGCCCCTTGGGGGAGCCTGAAGCTTTCTCT.

At least ten counts were recorded for this clonotype. The gene calls are TRBV7-2 and TRBJ1-6; 7 bases line up with TRBD1. Germline CDR1 reads SGHTA; CDR2 reads FQGNSA. Germline trimming cut 5 bases from V and 10 bases from J; bases unmatched to any gene: 11. The CDR3 has 15 amino acids. The DNA for the CDR3 is TGTGCCAGCAGCGCGCCCGGGACAGTTGCCTCACCCCTCCACTTT. Encoded protein: CASSAPGTVASPLHF.

The table lists this clonotype with many counts. This chain links TRBV6-5 with TRBJ1-1; D unresolved. Trimming pared 0 bases from V and 3 bases from J, leaving 11 bases between. The germline V gene has CDR1 MNHEY and CDR2 SVGAGI. The CDR3 spans 15 residues. DNA for the CDR3: TGTGCCAGCAGTTACTCGGTGGGAGTGGACACTGAAGCTTTCTTT. It codes for CASSYSVGVDTEAFF.

The chain recombines TRBV6-1 with TRBJ2-7; D assignment may be TRBD1 or TRBD2 (5 bases each). The germline CDR1 and CDR2 sequences are MNHNS and SASEGT. V shed 7 bases and J shed 7 bases, with 20 bases lying between them. The CDR3 extends over 14 amino acids. CDR3 bases: TGTGCCAGCACACCCGGGACCAGGTTAGCGGAGCAGTACTTC. It codes for CASTPGTRLAEQYF.

This chain joins TRBV4-1 and TRBJ2-4, with D tentatively TRBD1 or TRBD2 (6 bases each). V lost 0 bases and J 5 bases, leaving 14 bases between the germline ends. In germline, CDR1 is MGHRA, CDR2 YSYEKL. The CDR3 runs 16 residues. The CDR3 protein is CASSQDRGRYENIQYF. The CDR3 DNA sequence: TGCGCCAGCAGCCAAGATCGGGGGCGGTATGAAAACATTCAGTACTTC.

This clonotype was detected many times. This sequence joins TRBV18 and TRBJ2-7, with D possibly TRBD1 on 5 matching bases. Germline values: CDR1 KGHSH, CDR2 LQKENI. CDR3 length equals 14 residues. The V and J ends lost 3 bases and 2 bases respectively, with 11 bases between them. The chain's CDR3 is CASSPSQVTYEQYF. Written as DNA, the CDR3 is TGTGCCAGCTCACCGTCACAGGTGACCTACGAGCAGTACTTC. Complete variable domain (other parts from reference TRBV18 and TRBJ2-7): NAGVMQNPRHLVRRRGQEARLRCSPMKGHSHVYWYRQLPEEGLKFMVYLQKENIIDESGMPKERFSAEFPKEGPSILRIQQVVRGDSAAYFCASSPSQVTYEQYFGPGTRLTVT.

This clonotype was found many times. V and J are TRBV20-1 and TRBJ2-7; unclear D gene. The CDR3 extends over 15 amino acids. Looked up from germline, CDR1 is DFQATT and CDR2 is SNEGSKA (reference sequence). Trimming removed 6 bases at V and 0 bases at J, with 18 bases between. CDR3 nucleotides: TGCAGTGCCCTCTCCTCCGCGGAGCCCTCCTACGAGCAGTACTTC. Translated, it gives CSALSSAEPSYEQYF.

The chain recombines TRBV6-1 with TRBJ2-7, with D unresolved. This CDR3 comprises 11 residues. Germline V gene sequence: CDR1 MNHNS, CDR2 SASEGT. Trimming took 2 bases from V and 8 from J, leaving 7 bases between them. The CDR3 DNA sequence: TGTGCCAGCAGTGAACTGGATAAGCAGTACTTC. This sequence encodes CASSELDKQYF.

This clonotype was found many times. The gene calls are TRBV20-1 and TRBJ1-5; 12 positions match TRBD1. Germline assignment: CDR1 DFQATT and CDR2 SNEGSKA (reference sequence). The ends lost 1 base at V and 6 bases at J; junction bases unmatched: 7. This CDR3 comprises 16 residues. CDR3 bases: TGCAGTGCTAGAGTAGGGGGACAGGGGGCGGGTCAGCCCCAGCATTTT. Amino acids: CSARVGGQGAGQPQHF.

The genes are TRBV12-3 or TRBV12-4 and TRBJ1-1, with 7 positions matching TRBD1. The CDR3 loop spans 15 amino acids. V lost 5 bases to trimming and J lost 3 bases; unmatched junction nucleotides: 9. Here the CDR3 DNA reads TGTGCCAGCAGTAACGACAGGGTAGGGTACACTGAAGCTTTCTTT. Amino acid sequence: CASSNDRVGYTEAFF.

This clonotype was found many times. The rearrangement uses TRBV28 and TRBJ2-5; 8 nucleotides agree with TRBD1. CDR3 length: 15 residues. The trim removed 2 bases at V and 0 bases at J, leaving 2 bases unmatched. Germline V CDR1 and CDR2: MDHEN, SYDVKM. In DNA, the CDR3 is TGTGCCAGCAGTTTACAGGGGGCGTACCAAGAGACCCAGTACTTC. Amino acids: CASSLQGAYQETQYF.

This clonotype was recorded a few times. The chain combines TRBV2 with TRBJ2-7, with 12 nucleotides matching TRBD2. With V trimmed by 1 base and J by 7 bases, 17 bases remained unmatched. This CDR3 is built from 19 residues. Looked up from germline, CDR1 is SNHLY and CDR2 is FYNNEI. This chain's CDR3 is CASSEGGVGLAGGFGEQYF. The CDR3 bases are TGTGCCAGCAGTGAAGGCGGTGTGGGACTAGCGGGTGGATTTGGTGAGCAGTACTTC.